What follows are 21 T cell receptor beta chains derived from one specimen sequenced in a study of cytomegalovirus exposure and HLA in healthy donors. 60 Vbeta and 13 Jbeta primers were used in PCR. Using immunoSEQ multiplex PCR, the repertoire was profiled, and TCRdb retains in-frame clones only, with some absent. The sample yields around 100,000 clones, over 65% seen once. Input material: PBMCs. The receptors stem from a woman under 40 in good health and CMV-seronegative.

This chain connects TRBV19 to TRBJ2-7, with TRBD1 identical over 8 bases. The V segment lost 5 bases and the J segment 4 bases; nucleotides outside the gene matches: 13. In germline, CDR1 is LNHDA, CDR2 SQIVND (reference sequence). This CDR3 region has 16 residues. CDR3 DNA sequence: TGTGCCAGTAGTTCCGATTCCGACAGGGGATCGTACGAGCAGTACTTC. As protein: CASSSDSDRGSYEQYF.

The chain links TRBV27 to TRBJ1-5; D may be TRBD1 (6 bases). CDR1 MNHEY and CDR2 SMNVEV come from the germline V gene (reference sequence). The CDR3 is made up of 15 amino acids. Trimming pared 1 base from V and 9 bases from J, leaving 16 bases between. Here the CDR3 DNA reads TGTGCCAGCAGTTTATACGCGCAGGGGCTGGGGCCCCAGCATTTT. This gives the protein CASSLYAQGLGPQHF.

Only a few counts were recorded for this clone. V and J are TRBV6-5 and TRBJ2-3, with D tentatively TRBD2 (6 bases). The CDR3 has 13 residues. CDR1 and CDR2 from the germline V gene are MNHEY and SVGAGI. V was clipped by 6 bases and J by 4 bases, with 11 bases between them. CDR3 DNA: TGTGCCAGCAGCCAGACTAGTCCAGATACGCAGTATTTT. Protein: CASSQTSPDTQYF.

The rearrangement links TRBV28 to TRBJ1-4; maybe TRBD1 (5 bases). The CDR3 is 15 amino acids. Germline CDR1 and CDR2: MDHEN and SYDVKM. V gave up 5 bases and J gave up 8 bases, with 18 bases separating them. The CDR3 is CASSPPAGGGEKLFF. DNA of the CDR3: TGTGCCAGCAGTCCTCCCGCGGGGGGAGGAGAAAAACTGTTTTTT. Based on the CDR3 plus reference TRBV28 and TRBJ1-4, the full variable domain is DVKVTQSSRYLVKRTGEKVFLECVQDMDHENMFWYRQDPGLGLRLIYFSYDVKMKEKGDIPEGYSVSREKKERFSLILESASTNQTSMYLCASSPPAGGGEKLFFGSGTQLSVL.

J is TRBJ1-1 and V is TRBV7-2; maybe TRBD1 (5 bases). Deletions cut 3 bases from V and 1 base from J, with 12 bases between. The CDR3 is made up of 15 amino acids. CDR1 is SGHTA, CDR2 FQGNSA, per germline. CDR3 protein: CASSFQGVGNTEAFF. In nucleotides, the CDR3 is TGTGCCAGCAGCTTTCAGGGCGTGGGGAACACTGAAGCTTTCTTT.

The chain carries TRBV5-1 and TRBJ1-2; maybe TRBD1 (5 bases). The CDR3 is made up of 16 amino acids. Trimming pared 0 bases from V and 4 bases from J, leaving 16 bases between. CDR1 and CDR2 from the germline V gene are SGHRS and YFSETQ. This CDR3 is CASSLAGGSPSYGYTF. CDR3 in DNA: TGCGCCAGCAGCTTGGCCGGGGGAAGCCCCAGCTATGGCTACACCTTC.

The chain uses TRBV15 and TRBJ2-1, with D hard to call. Trimming left V 1 base short and J 0 bases short, with 7 bases between. CDR3 length: 15 residues. Germline V gene data show CDR1 as LNHNV and CDR2 as YYDKDF (reference sequence). The CDR3 loop is CATSRVQSSYNEQFF. The CDR3 bases are TGTGCCACCAGCAGAGTACAAAGCTCCTACAATGAGCAGTTCTTC.

The rearrangement uses TRBV5-1 and TRBJ1-1; TRBD1 matches 9 bases. The CDR3 covers 16 residues. J lost 0 bases, V lost 1 base, and 4 bases had no gene match. Germline assignment: CDR1 SGHRS and CDR2 YFSETQ. The CDR3 region has the DNA TGCGCCAGCAGCTTGCGTGGACAGGGGATGAACACTGAAGCTTTCTTT. Its translation is CASSLRGQGMNTEAFF.

The rearrangement joins TRBV5-4 to TRBJ1-1, with 12 bases that match TRBD1. The CDR3 totals 19 residues. J was trimmed by 0 bases and V by 0 bases; bases with no gene match: 9. From germline, CDR1 is SGHNT and CDR2 YYREEE (reference sequence). CDR3 in DNA: TGTGCCAGCAGCTTGGCCTTGGGGACAGGGGGCTTAATGAACACTGAAGCTTTCTTT. Translated: CASSLALGTGGLMNTEAFF.

The chain uses TRBV6-5 and TRBJ1-1; D not resolved. V was pared by 7 bases and J by 5 bases, with 17 bases between. CDR1 is MNHEY, CDR2 SVGAGI, per germline. The CDR3 covers 14 residues. CDR3 sequence: CASTPASGGTEAFF. The CDR3 DNA reads as TGTGCCAGCACCCCCGCTTCGGGAGGGACTGAAGCTTTCTTT.

The chain recombines TRBV4-2 with TRBJ1-1, with a weak D call TRBD1 (6 bases). The V gene lost 2 bases and the J gene lost 5 bases, with 15 bases spanning the gap. CDR1 is LGHNA, CDR2 YNFKEQ, per germline. The CDR3 runs to 15 residues. The CDR3 bases are TGTGCCAGCAGCCAACGCCGGGACAAGGGGACTGAAGCTTTCTTT. Its protein is CASSQRRDKGTEAFF.

This clone was counted between two and nine times. The genes are TRBV27 and TRBJ2-1; D gene uncertain. Germline CDR1 and CDR2: MNHEY and SMNVEV (reference sequence). The CDR3 runs 15 residues. The V gene lost 2 bases and the J gene lost 10 bases, with 18 bases spanning the gap. Here the CDR3 reads CASSLQRSRAREQFF. CDR3 in DNA: TGTGCCAGCAGTTTACAGAGAAGTCGTGCCAGGGAGCAGTTCTTC.

The chain links TRBV7-2 to TRBJ1-1, with a possible D match to TRBD1 (5 bases). This CDR3 is built from 17 residues. V lost 4 bases and J lost 0, with 18 bases in between. Germline-derived CDR1 and CDR2 are SGHTA and FQGNSA. The CDR3 DNA is TGTGCCAGCAGCTCTCAGGGCAGTTATGACATGAACACTGAAGCTTTCTTT. It codes for CASSSQGSYDMNTEAFF.

The chain couples TRBV4-2 to TRBJ1-6; tentatively, D is TRBD1 (5 bases). The V and J ends lost 2 bases and 3 bases respectively, with 11 bases between them. Germline assignment: CDR1 LGHNA and CDR2 YNFKEQ. This CDR3 region has 16 residues. The CDR3 spells CASSQQGGDYNSPLHF. The CDR3 DNA reads as TGTGCCAGCAGCCAACAGGGTGGCGACTATAATTCACCCCTCCACTTT.

This chain uses TRBV4-3 with TRBJ1-1; 10 nucleotides match TRBD1. Trimming removed 0 bases from V and 3 bases from J; junction bases left unmatched: 1. In germline, CDR1 is LGHNA, CDR2 YSLEER. The CDR3 contains 15 residues. Here the CDR3 reads CASSQEGQGDTEAFF. The CDR3 DNA reads as TGCGCCAGCAGCCAAGAAGGACAGGGGGACACTGAAGCTTTCTTT.

V and J are TRBV5-1 and TRBJ1-4, with a tentative D call TRBD1 (5 bases). The CDR3 is 15 amino acids. Germline-derived CDR1 and CDR2 are SGHRS and YFSETQ. V dropped 4 bases and J dropped 3 bases, with 13 bases sitting between them. CDR3 protein: CASSRYKGSNEKLFF. DNA for the CDR3: TGCGCCAGCAGCCGATATAAGGGGTCTAATGAAAAACTGTTTTTT.

In DNA, the CDR3 is TGTGCCAGCAGCCAAGAATTGGTAAGGGGACAGGGGGCCTATGGCTACACCTTC. Translating gives CASSQELVRGQGAYGYTF. The J gene is TRBJ1-2, the V gene TRBV4-2; TRBD1 matches at 12 bases. Per the germline V gene, CDR1 is LGHNA and CDR2 is YNFKEQ. J was trimmed by 4 bases and V by 0 bases; bases with no gene match: 9. CDR3 size: 18 residues.

The chain employs TRBV7-3 and TRBJ1-1, with 9 bases matching TRBD1. V was pared by 5 bases and J by 7 bases, with 5 bases of the junction left unmatched. The CDR3 runs 13 residues. Germline lookup yields CDR1 SGHTA and CDR2 FQGTGA. The CDR3: CASSQDRGNEAFF. DNA for the CDR3: TGTGCCAGCAGCCAGGACAGGGGAAATGAAGCTTTCTTT.

The chain carries TRBV9 and TRBJ1-2, with TRBD1 matching 7 bases. V shed 4 bases and J 8 bases; nucleotides not matched to a gene: 11. The length of the CDR3 is 14 residues. Germline lookup yields CDR1 SGDLS and CDR2 YYNGEE. CDR3 sequence reads: CASSPGTALMGYTF. CDR3 sequence (DNA): TGTGCCAGCAGCCCCGGGACAGCCCTTATGGGCTACACCTTC.

V gene TRBV29-1 combines with J gene TRBJ2-5; TRBD1 aligns across 11 bases. CDR3 length equals 13 residues. The V segment lost 7 bases and the J segment 4 bases; nucleotides outside the gene matches: 5. CDR1 is SQVTM and CDR2 is ANQGSEA in the germline V gene. In DNA form, the CDR3 reads TGCAGCGCCGAGGGGACAGGGGGAGAGACCCAGTACTTC. Protein: CSAEGTGGETQYF.

The sample holds one count of this clone. The CDR3 nucleotides read TGCAGCGGGGGCCCTAGGGGGGGCGTGGGACGAGAGGAGTTCTTC. Its translation: CSGGPRGGVGREEFF. The chain recombines TRBV29-1 with TRBJ2-1; D perhaps matches TRBD2 (7 bases). The CDR3 sequence is 15 residues long. V lost 7 bases, J lost 14 bases, and 30 bases lay in between. Germline V gives CDR1 SQVTM, CDR2 ANQGSEA.